This T cell receptor (beta chain) was profiled in a study of blood T cell repertoires in COVID-19. Individuals aged about 18 to 100 years were recruited from roughly 22 US areas. Cohorts were determined from participant-reported clinical history. Donors in Cohort 3 counted as recovered after two negative PCRs, clearance, or symptom resolution. As originally analysed: The authors estimated nucleated cell counts from reference gene primer amplification. Sequenced by immunoSEQ multiplex PCR; TCRdb stores in-frame clones only, minus some. V, J and clone size derive from that table, while D and trimming were established from the DNA sequence. Counted here are over 350,000 clones, 88% occurring once; the ten biggest clones make up approximately 1.2%. Trimming removed 6 bases from V and 2 bases from J; junction bases left unmatched: 4. CDR1 MNHEY and CDR2 SVGAGI come from the germline V gene. The CDR3 contains 14 residues.

Sequenced material: PBMCs or T cells enriched from blood (not recorded which). The rearrangement joins TRBV6-5 to TRBJ2-7, with 10 bases that match TRBD1. This clonotype was sampled from a woman aged 18-35 years who had recovered from COVID-19. The CDR3 protein is CASRADRGAYEQYF. Here the CDR3 DNA reads TGTGCCAGCAGGGCGGACAGGGGGGCCTACGAGCAGTACTTC.